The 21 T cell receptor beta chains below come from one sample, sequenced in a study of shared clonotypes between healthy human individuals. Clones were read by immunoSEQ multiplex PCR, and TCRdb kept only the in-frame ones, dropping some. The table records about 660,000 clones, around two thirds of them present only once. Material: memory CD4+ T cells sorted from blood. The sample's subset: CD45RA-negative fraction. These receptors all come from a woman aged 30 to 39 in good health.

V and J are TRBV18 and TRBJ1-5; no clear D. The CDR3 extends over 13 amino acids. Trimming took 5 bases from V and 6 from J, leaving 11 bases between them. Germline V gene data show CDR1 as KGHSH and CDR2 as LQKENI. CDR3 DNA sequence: TGTGCCAGCTCAGGTACAGTGACTCAGCCCCAGCATTTT. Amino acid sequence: CASSGTVTQPQHF.

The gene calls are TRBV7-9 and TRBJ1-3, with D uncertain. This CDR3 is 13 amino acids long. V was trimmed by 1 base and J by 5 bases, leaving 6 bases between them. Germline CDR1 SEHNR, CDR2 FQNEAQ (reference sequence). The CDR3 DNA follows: TGTGCCAGCAGCTTAGTACAGAGAAACACCATATATTTT. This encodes CASSLVQRNTIYF.

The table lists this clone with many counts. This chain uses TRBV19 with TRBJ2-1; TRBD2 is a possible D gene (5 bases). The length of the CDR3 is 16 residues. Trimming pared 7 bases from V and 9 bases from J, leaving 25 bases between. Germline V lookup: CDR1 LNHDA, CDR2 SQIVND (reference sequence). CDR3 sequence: CASTSRPGGGWGEQFF. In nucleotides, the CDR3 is TGTGCCAGTACCTCCAGGCCGGGTGGCGGGTGGGGTGAGCAGTTCTTC.

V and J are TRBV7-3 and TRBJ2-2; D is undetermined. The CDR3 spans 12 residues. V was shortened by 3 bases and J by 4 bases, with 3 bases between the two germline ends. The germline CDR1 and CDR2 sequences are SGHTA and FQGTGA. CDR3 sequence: CASSFLTGELFF. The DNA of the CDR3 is TGTGCCAGCAGCTTCCTCACCGGGGAGCTGTTTTTT. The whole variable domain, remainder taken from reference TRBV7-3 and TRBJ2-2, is GAGVSQTPSNKVTEKGKYVELRCDPISGHTALYWYRQSLGQGPEFLIYFQGTGAADDSGLPNDRFFAVRPEGSVSTLKIQRTERGDSAVYLCASSFLTGELFFGEGSRLTVL.

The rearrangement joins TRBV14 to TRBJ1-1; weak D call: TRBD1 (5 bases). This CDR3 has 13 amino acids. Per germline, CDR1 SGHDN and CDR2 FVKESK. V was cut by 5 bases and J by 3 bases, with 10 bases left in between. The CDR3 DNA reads TGTGCCAGCAGCATAGGACAAGACACTGAAGCTTTCTTT. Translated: CASSIGQDTEAFF.

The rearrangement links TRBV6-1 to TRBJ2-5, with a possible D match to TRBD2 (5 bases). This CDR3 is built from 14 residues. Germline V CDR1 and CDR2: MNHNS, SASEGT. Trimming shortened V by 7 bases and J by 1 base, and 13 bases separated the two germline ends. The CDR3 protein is CASTGQSGQETQYF. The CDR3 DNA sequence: TGTGCCAGCACTGGCCAAAGCGGCCAAGAGACCCAGTACTTC.

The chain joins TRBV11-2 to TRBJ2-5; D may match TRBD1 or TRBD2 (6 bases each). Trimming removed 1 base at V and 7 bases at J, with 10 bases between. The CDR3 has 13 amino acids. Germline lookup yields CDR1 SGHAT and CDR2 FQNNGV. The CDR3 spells CASSLARGATQYF. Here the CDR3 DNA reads TGTGCCAGCAGCTTAGCTAGGGGGGCGACCCAGTACTTC.

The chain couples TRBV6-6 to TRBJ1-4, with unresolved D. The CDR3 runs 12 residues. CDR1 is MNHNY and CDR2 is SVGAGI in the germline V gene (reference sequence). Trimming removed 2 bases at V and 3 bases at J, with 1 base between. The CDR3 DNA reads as TGTGCCAGCAGTTACCCTAATGAAAAACTGTTTTTT. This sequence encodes CASSYPNEKLFF.

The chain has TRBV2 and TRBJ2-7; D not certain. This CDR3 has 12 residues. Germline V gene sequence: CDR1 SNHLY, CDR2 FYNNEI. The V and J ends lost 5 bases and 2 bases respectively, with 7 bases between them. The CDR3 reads CASSPDPYEQYF. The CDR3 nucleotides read TGTGCCAGCAGTCCCGACCCCTACGAGCAGTACTTC.

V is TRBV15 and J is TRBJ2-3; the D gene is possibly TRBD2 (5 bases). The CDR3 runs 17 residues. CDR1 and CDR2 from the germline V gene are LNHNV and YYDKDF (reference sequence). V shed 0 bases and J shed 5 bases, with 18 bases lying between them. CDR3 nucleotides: TGTGCCACCAGCAGAGATTCGGGAACACGCGCGGGAGATACGCAGTATTTT. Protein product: CATSRDSGTRAGDTQYF.

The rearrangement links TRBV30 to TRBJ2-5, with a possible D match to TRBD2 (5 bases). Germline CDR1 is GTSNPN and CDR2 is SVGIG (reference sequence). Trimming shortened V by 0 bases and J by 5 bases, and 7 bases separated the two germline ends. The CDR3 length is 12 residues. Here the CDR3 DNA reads TGTGCCTGGAGTGTACGAGGGGAGACCCAGTACTTC. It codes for CAWSVRGETQYF.

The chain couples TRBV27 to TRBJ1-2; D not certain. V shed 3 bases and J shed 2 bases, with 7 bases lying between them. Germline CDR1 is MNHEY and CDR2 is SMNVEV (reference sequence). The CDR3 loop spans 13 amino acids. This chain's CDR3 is CASSFQQNYGYTF. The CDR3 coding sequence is TGTGCCAGCAGTTTTCAACAGAACTATGGCTACACCTTC.

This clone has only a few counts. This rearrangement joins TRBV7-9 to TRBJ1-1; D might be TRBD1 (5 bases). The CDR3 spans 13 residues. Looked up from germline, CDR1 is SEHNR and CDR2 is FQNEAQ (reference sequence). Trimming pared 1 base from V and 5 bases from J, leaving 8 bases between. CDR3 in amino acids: CASSLETVTEAFF. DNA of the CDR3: TGTGCCAGCAGCTTAGAGACAGTTACTGAAGCTTTCTTT.

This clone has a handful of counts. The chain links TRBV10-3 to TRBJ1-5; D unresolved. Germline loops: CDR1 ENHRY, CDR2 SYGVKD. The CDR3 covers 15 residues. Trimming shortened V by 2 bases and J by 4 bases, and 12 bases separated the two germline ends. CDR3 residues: CAISEGPGGNQPQHF. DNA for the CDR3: TGTGCCATCAGTGAGGGGCCCGGAGGAAATCAGCCCCAGCATTTT.

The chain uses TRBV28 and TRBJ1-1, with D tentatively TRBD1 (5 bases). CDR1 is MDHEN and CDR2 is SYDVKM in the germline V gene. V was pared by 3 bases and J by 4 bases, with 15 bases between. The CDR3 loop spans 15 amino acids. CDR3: CASSFYQGYLTEAFF. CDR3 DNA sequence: TGTGCCAGCAGTTTTTACCAGGGATATCTCACTGAAGCTTTCTTT.

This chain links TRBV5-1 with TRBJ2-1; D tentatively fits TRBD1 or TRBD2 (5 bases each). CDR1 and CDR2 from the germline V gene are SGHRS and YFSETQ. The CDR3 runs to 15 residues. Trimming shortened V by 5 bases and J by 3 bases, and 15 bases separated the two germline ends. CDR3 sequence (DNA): TGCGCCAGCAGAACCACCGGGACGGGCTACAATGAGCAGTTCTTC. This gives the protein CASRTTGTGYNEQFF. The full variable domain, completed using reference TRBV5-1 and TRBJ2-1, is KAGVTQTPRYLIKTRGQQVTLSCSPISGHRSVSWYQQTPGQGLQFLFEYFSETQRNKGNFPGRFSGRQFSNSRSEMNVSTLELGDSALYLCASRTTGTGYNEQFFGPGTRLTVL.

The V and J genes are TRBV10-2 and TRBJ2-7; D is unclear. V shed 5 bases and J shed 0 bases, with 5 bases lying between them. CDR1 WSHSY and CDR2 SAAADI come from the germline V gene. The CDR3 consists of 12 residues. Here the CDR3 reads CASSTGSYEQYF. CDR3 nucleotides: TGCGCCAGCAGTACGGGCTCCTACGAGCAGTACTTC.

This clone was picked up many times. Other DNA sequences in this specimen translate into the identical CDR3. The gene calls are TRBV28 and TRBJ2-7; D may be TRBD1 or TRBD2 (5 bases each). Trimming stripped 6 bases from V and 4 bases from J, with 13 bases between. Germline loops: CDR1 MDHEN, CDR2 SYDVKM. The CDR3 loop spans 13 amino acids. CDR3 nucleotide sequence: TGTGCCAGCAGCGGGACGCCATTTTACGAGCAGTACTTC. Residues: CASSGTPFYEQYF.

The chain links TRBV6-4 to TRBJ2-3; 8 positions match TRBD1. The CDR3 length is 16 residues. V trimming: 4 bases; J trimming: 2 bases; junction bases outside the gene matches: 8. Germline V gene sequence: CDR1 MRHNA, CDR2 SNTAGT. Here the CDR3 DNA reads TGTGCCAGCAGTGCCCTCTTGGACAGGGACACAGATACGCAGTATTTT. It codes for CASSALLDRDTDTQYF.

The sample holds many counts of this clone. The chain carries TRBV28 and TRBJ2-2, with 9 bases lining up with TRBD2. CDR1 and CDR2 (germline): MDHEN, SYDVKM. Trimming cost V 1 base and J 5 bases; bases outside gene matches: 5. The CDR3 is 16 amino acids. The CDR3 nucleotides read TGTGCCAGCAGTTTATCTCTAGCGGGAAGAACCGGGGAGCTGTTTTTT. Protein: CASSLSLAGRTGELFF.

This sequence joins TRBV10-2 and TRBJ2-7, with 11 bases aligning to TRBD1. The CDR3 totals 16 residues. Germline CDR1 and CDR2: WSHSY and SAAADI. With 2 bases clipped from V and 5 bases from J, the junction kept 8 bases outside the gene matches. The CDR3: CASSEPGQGGTNEQYF. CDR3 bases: TGCGCCAGCAGTGAGCCGGGACAGGGGGGGACTAACGAGCAGTACTTC.